Listed here are 16 T cell receptor beta chains from one sample, sequenced in a study of regulatory T cells in long-lasting Graves disease. Construction of the TCR beta libraries employed iRepertoire HTBI primers in conjunction with Arm-PCR of CDR3 regions. Each CDR3 protein gets one entry after TCRdb re-called the multiplex PCR reads with MiXCR. Of 350,000 to 450,000 distinct CDR3 sequences listed, about 21% are singletons. Time point described: persistent/refractory GD, antithyroid drugs over 5 years with positive TRAb. PBMC RNA was the source of the TCR library. This material consisted of peripheral blood mononuclear cells (PBMCs), taken when the disease was refractory, from a patient treated with antithyroid drugs. These receptors were taken from a female donor with Graves disease.

The chain joins TRBV18 to TRBJ2-3; D is unresolved. Germline CDR1 KGHSH, CDR2 LQKENI. The CDR3 sequence is 13 residues long. The V end lost 4 bases, the J end lost 5 bases, and 10 bases lay between the germline ends. The CDR3, as DNA: TGTGCCAGCTCACGGGAAGGTTTAGATACGCAGTATTTT. Translation gives CASSREGLDTQYF.

The table lists this clonotype with many counts. This chain joins TRBV6-1 and TRBJ1-2, with D possibly being TRBD1 (5 bases). V lost 7 bases, J lost 8 bases, and 38 bases lay in between. This CDR3 region has 20 residues. Looked up from germline, CDR1 is MNHNS and CDR2 is SASEGT. The CDR3: CASIKSTPEGPYELLRGYTF. The CDR3 DNA sequence: TGTGCCAGCATCAAATCCACTCCGGAGGGGCCCTATGAGCTGTTGAGAGGCTACACCTTC.

The chain uses TRBV5-1 and TRBJ2-7, with D unclear. V gave up 0 bases and J gave up 0 bases, with 7 bases separating them. CDR1 and CDR2 (germline): SGHRS, YFSETQ. The CDR3 covers 14 residues. The CDR3 loop reads CASSLDGYSYEQYF. CDR3 nucleotides: TGCGCCAGCAGCTTGGACGGTTACTCCTACGAGCAGTACTTC. The whole variable domain, filled in from reference TRBV5-1 and TRBJ2-7, reads KAGVTQTPRYLIKTRGQQVTLSCSPISGHRSVSWYQQTPGQGLQFLFEYFSETQRNKGNFPGRFSGRQFSNSRSEMNVSTLELGDSALYLCASSLDGYSYEQYFGPGTRLTVT.

This clonotype was observed at least ten times. The V and J genes are TRBV29-1 and TRBJ1-2, with unresolved D. The CDR3 sequence is 13 residues long. The V end lost 6 bases, the J end lost 7 bases, and 18 bases lay between the germline ends. Per the germline V gene, CDR1 is SQVTM and CDR2 is ANQGSEA. CDR3 bases: TGCAGCGTCGCTACTCTGGGGTGGGGTGGCTACACCTTC. Protein sequence: CSVATLGWGGYTF.

The chain's CDR3 is CASSQIAGTDYEQYF. In nucleotides, the CDR3 is TGTGCCAGCAGCCAAATTGCGGGAACCGACTACGAGCAGTACTTC. This chain joins TRBV4-2 and TRBJ2-7; tentative D call: TRBD2 (6 bases). Deletions cut 2 bases from V and 3 bases from J, with 14 bases between. Per germline, CDR1 LGHNA and CDR2 YNFKEQ. CDR3 length: 15 amino acids.

In this sample, this clonotype turned up many times. The V and J genes are TRBV20-1 and TRBJ1-5; D ambiguous. The CDR3 totals 12 residues. The germline CDR1 and CDR2 sequences are DFQATT and SNEGSKA (reference sequence). V was pared by 3 bases and J by 0 bases, with 3 bases between. DNA for the CDR3: TGCAGTGCTAGCGGTAGCAATCAGCCCCAGCATTTT. Translated: CSASGSNQPQHF.

The chain recombines TRBV27 with TRBJ2-7, with 12 nucleotides matching TRBD1. Per germline, CDR1 MNHEY and CDR2 SMNVEV (reference sequence). The V segment lost 5 bases and the J segment 8 bases; nucleotides outside the gene matches: 7. The CDR3 spans 14 residues. The CDR3 DNA is TGTGCCAGCAGTGACACCGGGACAGGGGGCCAGCAGTACTTC. It yields the protein CASSDTGTGGQQYF.

The chain employs TRBV9 and TRBJ2-7; 7 nucleotides agree with TRBD2. The germline V gene encodes CDR1 SGDLS and CDR2 YYNGEE. The CDR3 contains 14 residues. With 10 bases clipped from V and 5 bases from J, the junction kept 15 bases outside the gene matches. This chain's CDR3 is CASSRGGPTHEQYF. As DNA, the CDR3 is TGTGCCTCGAGTCGGGGAGGGCCGACCCACGAGCAGTACTTC.

Concerning this clonotype itself: A far larger clone is one base from this, pointing to a likely read error. The chain has TRBV12-3 or TRBV12-4 and TRBJ2-5, with D tentatively TRBD2 (5 bases). The J call may not be correct, given that the DNA end is closer to TRBJ2-7. CDR3 size: 17 residues. The CDR3 protein is CASSAEVGLALLYEQYF. In DNA form, the CDR3 reads TGTGCCAGCAGCGCGGAAGTGGGTCTAGCCCTCCTATACGAGCAGTACTTC.

This sequence joins TRBV5-1 and TRBJ1-1; D gene uncertain. The CDR3 loop spans 14 amino acids. V was cut by 0 bases and J by 4 bases, with 10 bases left in between. In germline, CDR1 is SGHRS, CDR2 YFSETQ. The CDR3 sequence is CASSLVALGTEAFF. CDR3 DNA: TGCGCCAGCAGCTTGGTGGCTTTGGGCACTGAAGCTTTCTTT. The full variable domain, rest sourced from reference TRBV5-1 and TRBJ1-1, is KAGVTQTPRYLIKTRGQQVTLSCSPISGHRSVSWYQQTPGQGLQFLFEYFSETQRNKGNFPGRFSGRQFSNSRSEMNVSTLELGDSALYLCASSLVALGTEAFFGQGTRLTVV.

This clonotype was found many times. The J gene is TRBJ2-7, the V gene TRBV6-5; a weak D match, TRBD1 (5 bases). Trimming took 0 bases from V and 0 from J, leaving 12 bases between them. Germline V gene sequence: CDR1 MNHEY, CDR2 SVGAGI. The CDR3 has 16 residues. CDR3: CASSYSGQTPSYEQYF. The CDR3 nucleotides read TGTGCCAGCAGTTACTCCGGACAAACCCCCTCCTACGAGCAGTACTTC.

The rearrangement links TRBV7-6 to TRBJ2-7, with 12 nucleotides matching TRBD2. The CDR3 contains 16 residues. CDR1 and CDR2 (germline): SGHVS, FNYEAQ. The ends lost 1 base at V and 0 bases at J; junction bases unmatched: 1. The CDR3 here is CASSLELAGGSYEQYF. The CDR3 DNA follows: TGTGCCAGCAGCTTAGAACTAGCGGGAGGCTCCTACGAGCAGTACTTC. Supplemented by reference TRBV7-6 and TRBJ2-7, the full variable domain reads GAGVSQSPRYKVTKRGQDVALRCDPISGHVSLYWYRQALGQGPEFLTYFNYEAQQDKSGLPNDRFSAERPEGSISTLTIQRTEQRDSAMYRCASSLELAGGSYEQYFGPGTRLTVT.

This clonotype appeared a single time. This may stem from a read error, because a much larger clone lies one nucleotide away. This chain uses TRBV20-1 with TRBJ2-2; 11 bases align to TRBD2. Per the germline V gene, CDR1 is DFQATT and CDR2 is SNEGSKA (reference sequence). Trimming cost V 1 base and J 3 bases; bases outside gene matches: 10. The CDR3 consists of 18 residues. CDR3 bases: TGCAGTGCTAGAGGAGAACTAGCGGGAGATACGGACACCGGGGAGCTGTTTTTT. It codes for CSARGELAGDTDTGELFF.

This clonotype was observed at least ten times. The chain recombines TRBV5-1 with TRBJ1-5; perhaps TRBD1 as D (6 bases). The V end was cut by 1 base, the J end by 2 bases, with 16 bases between. Germline V lookup: CDR1 SGHRS, CDR2 YFSETQ. This CDR3 is 17 amino acids long. The CDR3 DNA reads as TGCGCCAGCAGCTTGTCTCCAGGGGTAAGGGGCAATCAGCCCCAGCATTTT. Its protein product is CASSLSPGVRGNQPQHF.

This clonotype was seen at least ten times. The J gene is TRBJ2-2, the V gene TRBV30; no firm D call. The V end was cut by 0 bases, the J end by 3 bases, with 8 bases between. This CDR3 comprises 14 residues. CDR1 and CDR2 (germline): GTSNPN, SVGIG (reference sequence). In DNA, the CDR3 is TGTGCCTGGAGTGTACTAAGCGACACCGGGGAGCTGTTTTTT. This encodes CAWSVLSDTGELFF.

This clonotype has only a few counts. In DNA, the CDR3 is TGTGCCAGCAGCTTAGCACCGGGACAGGGGTTGGGACAGCCCCAGCATTTT. It encodes CASSLAPGQGLGQPQHF. The J gene is TRBJ1-5, the V gene TRBV7-2; 10 positions agree with TRBD1. V lost 0 bases, J lost 7 bases, and 9 bases stayed unmatched. Per the germline V gene, CDR1 is SGHTA and CDR2 is FQGNSA. The CDR3 runs to 17 residues.